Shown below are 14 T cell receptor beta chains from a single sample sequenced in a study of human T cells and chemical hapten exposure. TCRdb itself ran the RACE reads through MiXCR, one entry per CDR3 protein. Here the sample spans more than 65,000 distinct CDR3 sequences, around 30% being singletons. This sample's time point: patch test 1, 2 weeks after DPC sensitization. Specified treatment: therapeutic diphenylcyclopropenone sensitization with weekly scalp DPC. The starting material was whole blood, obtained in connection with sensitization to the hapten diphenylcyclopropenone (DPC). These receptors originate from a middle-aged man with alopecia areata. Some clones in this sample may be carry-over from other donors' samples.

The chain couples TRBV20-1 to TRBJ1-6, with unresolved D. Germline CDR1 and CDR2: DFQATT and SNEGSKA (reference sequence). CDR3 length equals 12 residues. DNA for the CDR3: TGCAGCCCCCCCACCTGGGATTCACCCCTCCACTTT. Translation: CSPPTWDSPLHF.

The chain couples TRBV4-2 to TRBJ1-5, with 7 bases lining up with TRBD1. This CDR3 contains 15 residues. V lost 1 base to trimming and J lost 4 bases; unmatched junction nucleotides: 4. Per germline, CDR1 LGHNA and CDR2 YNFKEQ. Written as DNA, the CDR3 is TGTGCCAGCAGCCAAGCGGGACAGTCTAATCAGCCCCAGCATTTT. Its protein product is CASSQAGQSNQPQHF.

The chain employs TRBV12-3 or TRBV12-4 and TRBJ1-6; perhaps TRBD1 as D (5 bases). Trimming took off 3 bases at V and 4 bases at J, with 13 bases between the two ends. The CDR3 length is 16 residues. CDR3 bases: TGTGCCAGCAGTTTTCGGGGACCGTCTTATAATTCACCCCTCCACTTT. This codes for CASSFRGPSYNSPLHF.

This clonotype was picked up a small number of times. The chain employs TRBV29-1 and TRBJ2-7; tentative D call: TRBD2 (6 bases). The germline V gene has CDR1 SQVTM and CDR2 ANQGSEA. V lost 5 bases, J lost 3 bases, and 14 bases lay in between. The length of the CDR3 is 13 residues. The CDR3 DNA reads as TGCAGCGTTAGCGGGTGGACTGACTACGAGCAGTACTTC. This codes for CSVSGWTDYEQYF.

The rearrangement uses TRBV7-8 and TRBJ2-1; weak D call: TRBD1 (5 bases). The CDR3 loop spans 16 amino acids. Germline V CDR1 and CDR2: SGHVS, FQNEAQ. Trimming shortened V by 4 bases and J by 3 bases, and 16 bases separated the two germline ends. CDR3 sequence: CASSSRTRLFYNEQFF. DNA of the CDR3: TGTGCCAGCAGCTCCCGGACACGACTTTTCTACAATGAGCAGTTCTTC.

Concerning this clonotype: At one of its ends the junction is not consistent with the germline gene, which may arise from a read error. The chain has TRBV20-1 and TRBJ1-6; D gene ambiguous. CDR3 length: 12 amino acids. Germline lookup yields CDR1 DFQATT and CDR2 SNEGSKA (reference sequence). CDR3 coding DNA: TGCAGTGCTATAGTCCGTAAAGAGGACGCGAAGTTT. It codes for CSAIVRKEDAKF.

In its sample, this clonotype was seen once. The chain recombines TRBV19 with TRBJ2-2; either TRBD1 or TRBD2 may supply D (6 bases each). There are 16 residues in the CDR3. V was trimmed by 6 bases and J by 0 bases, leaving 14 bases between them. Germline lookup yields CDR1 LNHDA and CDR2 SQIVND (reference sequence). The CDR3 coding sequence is TGTGCCAGTAGCGTCGGGGGCGGCGCGAACACCGGGGAGCTGTTTTTT. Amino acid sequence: CASSVGGGANTGELFF.

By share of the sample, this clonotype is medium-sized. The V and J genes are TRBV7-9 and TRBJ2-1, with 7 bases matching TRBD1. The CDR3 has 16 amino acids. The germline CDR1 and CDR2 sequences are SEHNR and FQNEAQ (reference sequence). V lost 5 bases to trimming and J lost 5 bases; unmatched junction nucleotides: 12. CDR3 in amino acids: CASSLSLGTDHNEQFF. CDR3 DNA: TGTGCCAGCAGCCTTAGTTTGGGGACAGATCACAATGAGCAGTTCTTC.

In DNA form, the CDR3 reads TGCAGTGCTAGAGATTCAAAAACAGGGGGGACGAACACTGAAGCTTTCTTT. Translation: CSARDSKTGGTNTEAFF. The rearrangement uses TRBV20-1 and TRBJ1-1; TRBD1 aligns across 8 bases. From germline, CDR1 is DFQATT and CDR2 SNEGSKA (reference sequence). This CDR3 region has 17 residues. Trimming at V came to 0 bases and at J to 1 base, leaving 10 bases not matched to a gene.

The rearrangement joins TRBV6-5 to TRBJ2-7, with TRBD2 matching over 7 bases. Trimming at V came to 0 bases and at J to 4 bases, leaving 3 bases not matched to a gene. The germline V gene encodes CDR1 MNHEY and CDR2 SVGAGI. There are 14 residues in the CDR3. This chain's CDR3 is CASSYSGGFYEQYF. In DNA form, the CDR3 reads TGTGCCAGCAGTTACTCCGGGGGGTTTTACGAGCAGTACTTC.

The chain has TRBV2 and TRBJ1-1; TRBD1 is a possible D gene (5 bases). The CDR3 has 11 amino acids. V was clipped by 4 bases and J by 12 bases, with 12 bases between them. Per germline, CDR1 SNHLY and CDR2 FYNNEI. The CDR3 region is CASSGGFETFF. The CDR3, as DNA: TGTGCCAGCAGTGGGGGGTTCGAAACTTTCTTT.

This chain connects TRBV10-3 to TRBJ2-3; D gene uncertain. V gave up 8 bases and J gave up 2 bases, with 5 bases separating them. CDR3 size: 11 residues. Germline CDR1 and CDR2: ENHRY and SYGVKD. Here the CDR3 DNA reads TGTGCCATCTCAGCCACAGATACGCAGTATTTT. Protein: CAISATDTQYF.

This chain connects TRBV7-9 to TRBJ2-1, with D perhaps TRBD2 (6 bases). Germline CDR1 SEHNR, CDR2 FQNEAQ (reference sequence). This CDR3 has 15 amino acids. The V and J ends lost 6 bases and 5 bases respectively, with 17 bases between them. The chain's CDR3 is CASSYSGFGHNEQFF. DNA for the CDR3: TGTGCCAGCAGTTATAGCGGATTTGGTCACAATGAGCAGTTCTTC.

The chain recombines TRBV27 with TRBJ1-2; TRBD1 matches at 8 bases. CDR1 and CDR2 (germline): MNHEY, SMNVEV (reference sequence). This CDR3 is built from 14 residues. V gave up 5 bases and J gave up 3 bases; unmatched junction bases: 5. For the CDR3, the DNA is TGTGCCAGCAGTGACAGGGGTCCTTACTATGGCTACACCTTC. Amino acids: CASSDRGPYYGYTF.